The 29 T cell receptor beta chains below come from one sample, sequenced in a study of T-cell reconstitution after alpha-beta-depleted transplantation in children. Unique molecular identifiers were used to barcode this TCRbeta library. MiXCR, run by TCRdb on the PCR reads, gives a single entry per CDR3 protein. The sample carries some 120,000 distinct CDR3 sequences, more than 20% recorded once. The material sequenced was PBMCs, mostly from graft donor cells, taken 180 days after TCRalphabeta/CD19-depleted stem cell transplant. These receptors all stem from a male patient aged 2 to 10 who had a stem cell transplant for chronic granulomatous disease, so the T cells may come from the graft donor.

This clonotype has at least ten counts. The chain is built from TRBV7-2 and TRBJ1-2; no clear D. Trimming left V 3 bases short and J 4 bases short, with 9 bases between. CDR3 length: 13 amino acids. Germline lookup yields CDR1 SGHTA and CDR2 FQGNSA. CDR3 in DNA: TGTGCCAGCAGCTTTACAGTAACCTATGGCTACACCTTC. Protein product: CASSFTVTYGYTF.

The table lists this clonotype with many counts. The chain combines TRBV20-1 with TRBJ2-1, with 7 bases aligning to TRBD2. The CDR3 has 14 amino acids. Looked up from germline, CDR1 is DFQATT and CDR2 is SNEGSKA (reference sequence). J lost 0 bases, V lost 8 bases, and 7 bases had no gene match. The CDR3 DNA follows: TGCAGTTACCTAGCGGCTAGCTCCTACAATGAGCAGTTCTTC. Its translation: CSYLAASSYNEQFF.

This clonotype has a count of ten or more. The genes are TRBV19 and TRBJ2-3; D is perhaps TRBD1 (6 bases). V was cut by 5 bases and J by 6 bases, with 15 bases left in between. The CDR3 is made up of 14 amino acids. Germline CDR1 and CDR2: LNHDA and SQIVND (reference sequence). The CDR3 nucleotides are TGTGCCAGTAGTGCCCAGGGGCCGGGGGATACGCAGTATTTT. Protein sequence: CASSAQGPGDTQYF.

The rearrangement links TRBV18 to TRBJ2-1; 13 bases align to TRBD2. The CDR3 has 16 amino acids. Germline CDR1 is KGHSH and CDR2 is LQKENI. After removal of 3 bases from V and 6 bases from J, the junction contained 5 bases not matched to a gene. CDR3 region: CASSPGLAGNFNEQFF. The CDR3 DNA reads as TGTGCCAGCTCACCGGGACTAGCGGGGAACTTCAATGAGCAGTTCTTC.

This chain joins TRBV12-3 or TRBV12-4 and TRBJ2-7; 10 nucleotides agree with TRBD1. The V gene end was trimmed by 6 bases and the J gene end by 3 bases; junction bases not matched to a gene: 8. The length of the CDR3 is 15 residues. For the CDR3, the DNA is TGTGCCAGCAGACCTGGGGGACAGGGGCTCTACGAGCAGTACTTC. Translation: CASRPGGQGLYEQYF.

This clonotype has at least ten counts. V and J are TRBV18 and TRBJ1-6, with D maybe TRBD1 (5 bases). The germline V gene encodes CDR1 KGHSH and CDR2 LQKENI. The CDR3 length is 15 residues. V lost 3 bases to trimming and J lost 3 bases, with 9 bases between them. The CDR3 DNA reads as TGTGCCAGCTCACCCCGGGGGGACTATAATTCACCCCTCCACTTT. This gives the protein CASSPRGDYNSPLHF.

This clonotype was seen ten or more times. The chain employs TRBV29-1 and TRBJ2-1; the D is unclear. The V end lost 4 bases, the J end lost 4 bases, and 5 bases lay between the germline ends. The germline CDR1 and CDR2 sequences are SQVTM and ANQGSEA. CDR3 length equals 11 residues. The CDR3, as DNA: TGCAGCGTTGGCAAATACAATGAGCAGTTCTTC. This sequence encodes CSVGKYNEQFF.

This clonotype was recorded a few times. The V and J genes are TRBV15 and TRBJ1-3, with a weak D call TRBD1 (6 bases). Germline-derived CDR1 and CDR2 are LNHNV and YYDKDF (reference sequence). This CDR3 contains 15 residues. V lost 1 base to trimming and J lost 2 bases, with 9 bases between them. CDR3 in amino acids: CATSRGPGAGNTIYF. In DNA form, the CDR3 reads TGTGCCACCAGCAGAGGGCCAGGGGCTGGAAACACCATATATTTT.

This clonotype has a handful of counts. The V gene is TRBV4-1, the J gene TRBJ2-7; TRBD2 is a possible D gene (6 bases). V was clipped by 5 bases and J by 2 bases, with 16 bases between them. CDR3 size: 15 residues. Germline V gene lookup returns CDR1 MGHRA and CDR2 YSYEKL. CDR3 region: CASSFRLVGTYEQYF. The CDR3 DNA sequence: TGCGCCAGCAGCTTTCGACTAGTCGGGACCTACGAGCAGTACTTC.

This clonotype was seen at least ten times. The V and J genes are TRBV20-1 and TRBJ2-3; 14 nucleotides match TRBD2. The CDR3 loop spans 18 amino acids. Germline V lookup: CDR1 DFQATT, CDR2 SNEGSKA (reference sequence). V was pared by 6 bases and J by 2 bases, with 13 bases of the junction left unmatched. CDR3 DNA sequence: TGCAGTGCAACTCCACCGGGACTAGCGGGGGTGCTCACAGATACGCAGTATTTT. Translated, it gives CSATPPGLAGVLTDTQYF.

This clonotype has more than one count but fewer than ten. The genes are TRBV10-3 and TRBJ2-1, with 9 bases lining up with TRBD2. V was pared by 3 bases and J by 1 base, with 7 bases of the junction left unmatched. The length of the CDR3 is 17 residues. Germline CDR1 and CDR2: ENHRY and SYGVKD. The DNA of the CDR3 is TGTGCCATCAGTGATGGGGCTCTAGCGGGATCCTACAATGAGCAGTTCTTC. The encoded protein is CAISDGALAGSYNEQFF.

This chain connects TRBV3-1 to TRBJ2-2, with TRBD2 matching 9 bases. Germline V lookup: CDR1 LGHDT, CDR2 YNNKEL (reference sequence). The CDR3 is made up of 17 amino acids. V lost 4 bases, J lost 5 bases, and 11 bases stayed unmatched. The CDR3 sequence is CASSLKPSGKVTGELFF. Written as DNA, the CDR3 is TGTGCCAGCAGCCTAAAGCCTAGCGGGAAGGTTACCGGGGAGCTGTTTTTT.

The chain carries TRBV24-1 and TRBJ2-1; TRBD2 agrees at 14 bases. Germline CDR1 and CDR2: KGHDR and SFDVKD. Trimming cost V 0 bases and J 9 bases; bases outside gene matches: 9. This CDR3 has 18 residues. The CDR3 loop reads CATSDLPKTSGRAGEQFF. The DNA for the CDR3 is TGTGCCACCAGTGATTTGCCGAAGACTAGCGGGAGGGCCGGTGAGCAGTTCTTC.

This chain uses TRBV5-1 with TRBJ2-3; D perhaps matches TRBD2 (6 bases). The germline V gene encodes CDR1 SGHRS and CDR2 YFSETQ. The CDR3 is made up of 15 amino acids. V was trimmed by 0 bases and J by 3 bases, leaving 11 bases between them. CDR3 residues: CASSLVLARTDTQYF. The CDR3 nucleotides are TGCGCCAGCAGCTTGGTTCTAGCGAGGACAGATACGCAGTATTTT.

The chain links TRBV5-1 to TRBJ2-7; 9 bases are shared with TRBD2. The CDR3 loop spans 16 amino acids. V lost 0 bases to trimming and J lost 4 bases; unmatched junction nucleotides: 8. Germline V gene sequence: CDR1 SGHRS, CDR2 YFSETQ. CDR3 DNA: TGCGCCAGCAGCTTGGACTCCCTCAGCGGGAGGTACGAGCAGTACTTC. Translation: CASSLDSLSGRYEQYF.

V gene TRBV20-1 combines with J gene TRBJ1-4; perhaps TRBD1 as D (5 bases). V was pared by 0 bases and J by 6 bases, with 11 bases between. The germline V gene has CDR1 DFQATT and CDR2 SNEGSKA (reference sequence). This CDR3 comprises 14 residues. The CDR3 protein is CSARDRQGHEKLFF. Here the CDR3 DNA reads TGCAGTGCTAGAGATAGGCAGGGACATGAAAAACTGTTTTTT.

This chain joins TRBV10-1 and TRBJ2-1; the D gene is possibly TRBD2 (6 bases). The CDR3 spans 15 residues. Trimming pared 2 bases from V and 2 bases from J, leaving 10 bases between. Per the germline V gene, CDR1 is WNHNN and CDR2 is SYGVQD (reference sequence). The CDR3 DNA sequence: TGCGCCAGCAGTGAGATTGGCGGGACCTACAATGAGCAGTTCTTC. It specifies CASSEIGGTYNEQFF.

This chain links TRBV5-1 with TRBJ2-7, with TRBD1 matching over 7 bases. CDR1 is SGHRS, CDR2 YFSETQ, per germline. CDR3 length: 16 amino acids. The junction had 10 bases not matched to a gene; V was cut back by 0 bases and J by 4 bases. CDR3: CASSLAGRGTLYEQYF. CDR3 nucleotides: TGCGCCAGCAGCTTGGCTGGCAGGGGGACCTTATACGAGCAGTACTTC.

This clonotype has ten or more counts. The chain recombines TRBV7-6 with TRBJ2-7; tentative D call: TRBD1 (6 bases). The CDR3 has 13 amino acids. Germline CDR1 and CDR2: SGHVS and FNYEAQ. V was pared by 2 bases and J by 7 bases, with 12 bases between. Here the CDR3 DNA reads TGTGCCAGCAGCTTATTATCAGGGGCTGAGCAGTACTTC. This codes for CASSLLSGAEQYF.

This chain links TRBV24-1 with TRBJ2-5; either TRBD1 or TRBD2 may supply D (6 bases each). The CDR3 contains 13 residues. Per germline, CDR1 KGHDR and CDR2 SFDVKD. V was cut by 10 bases and J by 2 bases, with 13 bases left in between. In nucleotides, the CDR3 is TGTGCCACAAGGGGGGCACTGCAAGAGACCCAGTACTTC. This encodes CATRGALQETQYF.

A few counts support this clonotype. This chain links TRBV20-1 with TRBJ2-5, with D maybe TRBD1 (5 bases). Trimming stripped 0 bases from V and 5 bases from J, with 16 bases between. This CDR3 has 15 amino acids. Germline values: CDR1 DFQATT, CDR2 SNEGSKA (reference sequence). This CDR3 reads CSAREPMGLGETQYF. The CDR3 DNA follows: TGCAGTGCTAGAGAGCCCATGGGGCTTGGGGAGACCCAGTACTTC.

The CDR3 DNA reads as TGTGCCAGCAGCCTCGACAGGGGGCCGGCTGGAAACACCATATATTTT. Its protein product is CASSLDRGPAGNTIYF. The V and J genes are TRBV12-3 or TRBV12-4 and TRBJ1-3; 10 nucleotides line up with TRBD1. The CDR3 covers 16 residues. The junction had 7 bases not matched to a gene; V was cut back by 6 bases and J by 2 bases.

This chain links TRBV29-1 with TRBJ2-7; TRBD2 matches 9 bases. Trimming removed 8 bases from V and 6 bases from J; junction bases left unmatched: 2. The CDR3 totals 10 residues. CDR1 is SQVTM and CDR2 is ANQGSEA in the germline V gene. CDR3 bases: TGCAGCCTGCGGGGGGGCGAGCAGTACTTC. Protein sequence: CSLRGGEQYF.

The chain recombines TRBV5-1 with TRBJ1-1, with TRBD1 identical over 8 bases. CDR1 and CDR2 (germline): SGHRS, YFSETQ. V lost 2 bases, J lost 6 bases, and 9 bases stayed unmatched. The CDR3 extends over 15 amino acids. The CDR3 here is CASSFSTGAYAEAFF. In DNA, the CDR3 is TGCGCCAGCAGCTTCTCGACAGGGGCATACGCTGAAGCTTTCTTT.

This clonotype was detected only a few times. This chain joins TRBV5-1 and TRBJ2-7, with 9 bases fitting TRBD1. Germline lookup yields CDR1 SGHRS and CDR2 YFSETQ. There are 15 residues in the CDR3. The V and J ends lost 4 bases and 6 bases, in that order; junction bases with no gene match: 11. This CDR3 is CASSTLQDRGSEQYF. CDR3 coding DNA: TGCGCCAGCAGCACCCTCCAGGACAGGGGCAGCGAGCAGTACTTC.

A few counts support this clonotype. This rearrangement joins TRBV20-1 to TRBJ2-3, with D possibly being TRBD1 (5 bases). Looked up from germline, CDR1 is DFQATT and CDR2 is SNEGSKA (reference sequence). V dropped 6 bases and J dropped 8 bases, with 15 bases sitting between them. CDR3 length equals 12 residues. CDR3 protein: CSAYSGQSTQYF. CDR3 nucleotide sequence: TGCAGTGCATATTCCGGACAAAGTACGCAGTATTTT.

This clonotype was detected a few times. V usage is TRBV12-3 or TRBV12-4 and J usage is TRBJ2-1; D unresolved. The CDR3 sequence is 14 residues long. V shed 3 bases and J shed 5 bases, with 11 bases lying between them. For the CDR3, the DNA is TGTGCCAGCAGTTTGTTCGACGGCGACAATGAGCAGTTCTTC. Amino acid sequence: CASSLFDGDNEQFF.

This clonotype showed up just once. The V and J genes are TRBV12-3 or TRBV12-4 and TRBJ2-2; possibly TRBD2 for D (5 bases). V was clipped by 6 bases and J by 4 bases, with 12 bases between them. This CDR3 is 14 amino acids long. The CDR3 region has the DNA TGTGCCAGCAGCGTCACAGCGGCCACCGGGGAGCTGTTTTTT. Amino acid sequence: CASSVTAATGELFF.

This clonotype was counted many times. The CDR3 loop is CASSQTGLAGSTDTQYF. The CDR3 DNA reads as TGTGCCAGCAGCCAAACCGGACTAGCGGGTAGCACAGATACGCAGTATTTT. The rearrangement links TRBV4-2 to TRBJ2-3, with TRBD2 identical over 11 bases. Germline V gives CDR1 LGHNA, CDR2 YNFKEQ. The CDR3 has 17 residues. The junction had 4 bases not matched to a gene; V was cut back by 2 bases and J by 0 bases.